This entry is about one TCR beta chain. The antigen remains unidentified. Germline CDR1 reads SGHDT; CDR2 reads YYEEEE. The V gene lost 2 bases and the J gene lost 5 bases, with 16 bases spanning the gap. This CDR3 is built from 15 residues. Sequencing targeted expressed TCRB transcripts, as all isolated RNA had been reverse transcribed. Using immunoSEQ multiplex PCR, the repertoire was profiled, and TCRdb retains in-frame clones only, with some absent. The sample consists of under 850,000 clones, roughly 13% of them appearing once. Sorted CD4+ subsets: naive, central memory, regulatory, stem cell-like memory (CD45RO/CCR7/CD25/CD127/CD95/CD27 panel). Purity of each sorted population was above 95%. This sample was taken from a study of beta chain features in type 1 diabetes. Study observations and caveats: In cDNA sequencing, cells with high TCR expression could be over-represented. In all four CD4+ subsets, TCRB CDR3 length was significantly, moderately reduced in type 1 diabetes.

This TCR was sampled from a man aged 18 to 30 with type 1 diabetes. The sample consisted of naive CD4+ T cells from blood. The rearrangement joins TRBV5-6 to TRBJ2-5, with a weak D call TRBD2 (7 bases). The CDR3: CASSLYAGARETQYF. The CDR3 coding sequence is TGTGCCAGCAGCTTATACGCGGGGGCCAGGGAGACCCAGTACTTC.